The present entry profiles one TCR beta chain with its context. Its antigen remains unknown. Pregnancy or lactation, uncontrolled infections and other autoimmune diseases were grounds for excluding patients. The PBMCs used were ones drawn from approximately 10 ml of fresh peripheral blood. Amplifying from RNA transcripts, the study obtained TCR beta CDR3 regions. In the first round, RT-PCR was carried out with HTBI primers, and a multiplex PCR formed the second round. TCRdb re-derived calls from the multiplex PCR reads in MiXCR, one entry per CDR3 protein. The table includes 600,000 to 700,000 distinct CDR3 sequences, about two fifths detected once. Germline values: CDR1 MGHDK, CDR2 SYGVNS. The V segment lost 4 bases and the J segment 0 bases; nucleotides outside the gene matches: 11. CDR3 length: 19 residues. These data originate in a study of Graves' ophthalmopathy and Graves' hyperthyroidism. Points from the study as a whole: Most expanded thyroid clonotypes above 0.001 frequency also appeared in blood. The model reached around 70% sensitivity and roughly 72% specificity for predicting ophthalmopathy progression.

Input material: peripheral blood. The sequence was collected from an adult man with Graves' ophthalmopathy. V and J are TRBV25-1 and TRBJ1-4; TRBD1 matches at 10 bases. DNA for the CDR3: TGTGCCAGCAGTGCTGGGGACAGGGGACAAGACCCAACTAATGAAAAACTGTTTTTT. It is translated as CASSAGDRGQDPTNEKLFF.